Included here is one T cell receptor (beta chain) sequence, with context. Its antigen is unidentified. With V trimmed by 3 bases and J by 0 bases, 8 bases remained unmatched. The CDR3 runs to 16 residues. Germline V lookup: CDR1 SGHNT, CDR2 YYREEE (reference sequence). The data were taken from a study of CD8 T cells in ankylosing spondylitis. Overall study findings and caveats: The study identified a TCR beta motif of roughly eight highly homologous variants that appeared characteristic of ankylosing spondylitis blood.

TCRdb used MiXCR to reprocess the 5' RACE reads, holding one entry per CDR3 protein. The sample carries approximately 440,000 distinct CDR3 sequences, roughly 17% recorded once. This chain joins TRBV5-4 and TRBJ2-7; 8 bases map to TRBD1. Sample: blood, either unsorted or a sorted T cell fraction (not recorded which). The TCR was taken from a male donor with ankylosing spondylitis. CDR3 protein: CASSSGRDRTSYEQYF. CDR3 sequence (DNA): TGTGCCAGCAGCTCCGGCCGGGACAGGACCTCCTACGAGCAGTACTTC.